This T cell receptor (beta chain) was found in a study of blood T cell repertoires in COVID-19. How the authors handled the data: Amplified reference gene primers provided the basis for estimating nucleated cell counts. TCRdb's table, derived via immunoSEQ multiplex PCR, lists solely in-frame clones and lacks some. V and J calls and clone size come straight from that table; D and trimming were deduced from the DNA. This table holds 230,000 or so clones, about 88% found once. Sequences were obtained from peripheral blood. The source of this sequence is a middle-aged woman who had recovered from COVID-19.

CDR3 loop: CASSLGGTNTEAFF. The CDR3 bases are TGTGCCAGCAGCTTGGGGGGGACGAACACTGAAGCTTTCTTT. The gene calls are TRBV7-9 and TRBJ1-1, with D perhaps TRBD1 (5 bases). Germline-derived CDR1 and CDR2 are SEHNR and FQNEAQ (reference sequence). V was shortened by 3 bases and J by 1 base, with 9 bases between the two germline ends. The CDR3 is made up of 14 amino acids.